Each of the 32 T cell receptor beta chains below was sequenced from the same sample in a study of T cell responses to AZD1222 COVID-19 vaccine. Clones were sequenced by immunoSEQ multiplex PCR, and TCRdb holds only the in-frame ones, with some missing. In the table there are over 110,000 clones, roughly 92% of which are singletons. Sequenced material: peripheral blood, taken 28 days after the second AZD1222 dose. These receptors were taken from an adult who received the AZD1222 COVID-19 vaccine.

This chain joins TRBV7-2 and TRBJ2-5; 10 positions agree with TRBD1. V was pared by 1 base and J by 5 bases, with 4 bases of the junction left unmatched. Germline loops: CDR1 SGHTA, CDR2 FQGNSA. This CDR3 contains 15 residues. The CDR3 is CASSLGTGGRETQYF. The CDR3 bases are TGTGCCAGCAGCTTAGGGACAGGGGGAAGGGAGACCCAGTACTTC.

The J gene is TRBJ1-5, the V gene TRBV19, with TRBD1 matching over 7 bases. After removal of 5 bases from V and 0 bases from J, the junction contained 7 bases not matched to a gene. Germline V gene lookup returns CDR1 LNHDA and CDR2 SQIVND (reference sequence). The CDR3 extends over 16 amino acids. CDR3 loop: CASSSQGSYSNQPQHF. CDR3 coding DNA: TGTGCCAGTAGTTCACAGGGGTCCTATAGCAATCAGCCCCAGCATTTT. Based on the CDR3 plus reference TRBV19 and TRBJ1-5, the full variable domain is DGGITQSPKYLFRKEGQNVTLSCEQNLNHDAMYWYRQDPGQGLRLIYYSQIVNDFQKGDIAEGYSVSREKKESFPLTVTSAQKNPTAFYLCASSSQGSYSNQPQHFGDGTRLSIL.

The chain employs TRBV6-2 or TRBV6-3 and TRBJ1-1, with TRBD1 identical over 9 bases. J lost 4 bases, V lost 5 bases, and 11 bases had no gene match. Per the germline V gene, CDR1 is MNHEY and CDR2 is SVGEGT. This CDR3 has 16 residues. CDR3 in DNA: TGTGCCAGCAGTACGGGGTTGGGACAGGGTAGCACTGAAGCTTTCTTT. Residues: CASSTGLGQGSTEAFF.

The CDR3 DNA sequence: TGTGCCAGTAGTATGGAGGGGTTCAGGTCCAATCAGCCCCAGCATTTT. It codes for CASSMEGFRSNQPQHF. The rearrangement joins TRBV19 to TRBJ1-5; D is possibly TRBD1 (5 bases). The CDR3 extends over 16 amino acids. Germline CDR1 reads LNHDA; CDR2 reads SQIVND (reference sequence). V was clipped by 3 bases and J by 3 bases, with 15 bases between them.

The V gene is TRBV28, the J gene TRBJ2-3; D remains ambiguous. There are 11 residues in the CDR3. V lost 6 bases to trimming and J lost 13 bases, with 14 bases between them. The germline V gene encodes CDR1 MDHEN and CDR2 SYDVKM. The CDR3: CASSQHLQKYF. CDR3 nucleotides: TGTGCCAGCAGCCAGCATCTACAGAAGTATTTT.

This chain links TRBV10-3 with TRBJ1-2; D is ambiguous. The V end lost 0 bases, the J end lost 4 bases, and 6 bases lay between the germline ends. There are 13 residues in the CDR3. The germline CDR1 and CDR2 sequences are ENHRY and SYGVKD. In DNA form, the CDR3 reads TGTGCCATCAGTGAGTCGAGTGTCTATGGCTACACCTTC. The encoded protein is CAISESSVYGYTF.

This clone was recorded once. The chain uses TRBV4-2 and TRBJ1-1, with TRBD1 matching 9 bases. Trimming cost V 1 base and J 3 bases; bases outside gene matches: 9. The CDR3 totals 17 residues. CDR1 and CDR2 from the germline V gene are LGHNA and YNFKEQ. The CDR3 DNA follows: TGTGCCAGCAGCCAAGGGAACAGGGGGCGCGACGACACTGAAGCTTTCTTT. Translated, it gives CASSQGNRGRDDTEAFF.

This chain uses TRBV10-3 with TRBJ1-4; D may be TRBD1 (5 bases). Trimming cost V 0 bases and J 8 bases, with 13 bases left between them. Germline CDR1 is ENHRY and CDR2 is SYGVKD. The CDR3 covers 15 residues. The CDR3 spells CAISESKTVGEKLFF. The CDR3 DNA reads TGTGCCATCAGTGAGTCGAAGACAGTAGGCGAAAAACTGTTTTTT.

The chain employs TRBV28 and TRBJ1-4; D remains unclear. With 4 bases removed from V and 4 bases from J, the gap between germline ends came to 10 bases. CDR1 is MDHEN and CDR2 is SYDVKM in the germline V gene. The CDR3 length is 14 residues. For the CDR3, the DNA is TGTGCCAGCAGTTCCCTAGGAGGTAATGAAAAACTGTTTTTT. Protein product: CASSSLGGNEKLFF.

V usage is TRBV9 and J usage is TRBJ1-2; no clear D gene. CDR1 SGDLS and CDR2 YYNGEE come from the germline V gene. CDR3 length: 14 amino acids. Trimming shortened V by 0 bases and J by 6 bases, and 12 bases separated the two germline ends. CDR3 bases: TGTGCCAGCAGCGTAGTGGTGGCCTTGGATGGCTACACCTTC. This gives the protein CASSVVVALDGYTF.

This clone was seen only once. The chain employs TRBV6-2 or TRBV6-3 and TRBJ1-2; D is uncertain. CDR1 MNHEY and CDR2 SVGEGT come from the germline V gene. V was trimmed by 2 bases and J by 11 bases, leaving 15 bases between them. The CDR3 loop spans 13 amino acids. CDR3 nucleotide sequence: TGTGCCAGCAGTTACCCAGGACTCATTCCATACACCTTC. Residues: CASSYPGLIPYTF.

The chain uses TRBV4-1 and TRBJ2-7; possibly TRBD1 or TRBD2 for D (5 bases each). Trimming removed 3 bases at V and 5 bases at J, with 5 bases between. From germline, CDR1 is MGHRA and CDR2 YSYEKL. The CDR3 length is 11 residues. CDR3: CASSQGDEQYF. The CDR3 bases are TGCGCCAGCAGCCAGGGGGACGAGCAGTACTTC.

The chain couples TRBV30 to TRBJ1-5, with a possible D match to TRBD1 (6 bases). Per germline, CDR1 GTSNPN and CDR2 SVGIG (reference sequence). The V gene lost 1 base and the J gene lost 7 bases, with 11 bases spanning the gap. The CDR3 length is 13 residues. Here the CDR3 reads CAWSAQGIQPQHF. CDR3 nucleotide sequence: TGTGCCTGGAGTGCCCAGGGGATCCAGCCCCAGCATTTT.

The chain is built from TRBV2 and TRBJ2-4; possibly TRBD1 for D (5 bases). The CDR3 runs to 15 residues. Deletions cut 8 bases from V and 6 bases from J, with 20 bases between. The germline V gene encodes CDR1 SNHLY and CDR2 FYNNEI. CDR3 protein: CASREKGFLSNIQYF. CDR3 in DNA: TGTGCCAGCCGAGAAAAGGGGTTTCTCTCAAACATTCAGTACTTC.

The rearrangement joins TRBV9 to TRBJ2-2; unclear D gene. Germline CDR1 and CDR2: SGDLS and YYNGEE. The CDR3 is made up of 12 amino acids. Trimming cost V 0 bases and J 5 bases, with 2 bases left between them. CDR3 amino acids: CASSVATGELFF. The CDR3 region has the DNA TGTGCCAGCAGCGTAGCTACCGGGGAGCTGTTTTTT.

J is TRBJ2-2 and V is TRBV15, with D hard to call. The ends were cut back, 5 bases at V and 3 bases at J, with 10 bases in the middle. The length of the CDR3 is 14 residues. CDR1 and CDR2 (germline): LNHNV, YYDKDF (reference sequence). The CDR3 nucleotides are TGTGCCACCAGCCCCCGGGTCGACACCGGGGAGCTGTTTTTT. Protein product: CATSPRVDTGELFF.

CDR3 bases: TGTGCCAGCTCACCACCGCGGGGGGCCCAAGAGACCCAGTACTTC. Translated: CASSPPRGAQETQYF. The V gene is TRBV18, the J gene TRBJ2-5; 8 bases are a match to TRBD2. CDR3 length: 15 residues. The V gene end was trimmed by 0 bases and the J gene end by 1 base; junction bases not matched to a gene: 1. The V gene's germline CDR1 is KGHSH and CDR2 LQKENI.

This clone was recorded many times. The rearrangement links TRBV7-2 to TRBJ1-6; TRBD1 matches at 9 bases. The germline V gene encodes CDR1 SGHTA and CDR2 FQGNSA. The CDR3 length is 15 residues. V was pared by 4 bases and J by 6 bases, with 4 bases of the junction left unmatched. CDR3 loop: CASSSVTGGNSPLHF. CDR3 coding DNA: TGTGCCAGCAGCTCAGTGACAGGGGGTAATTCACCCCTCCACTTT.

This clone has a single count. V gene TRBV10-3 combines with J gene TRBJ2-1; TRBD2 matches 9 bases. Germline V gene lookup returns CDR1 ENHRY and CDR2 SYGVKD. V was clipped by 8 bases and J by 3 bases; unmatched bases: 11. The CDR3 loop spans 16 amino acids. The CDR3: CAIGGAGGPNYNEQFF. The CDR3 DNA sequence: TGTGCCATCGGAGGGGCGGGAGGGCCCAACTACAATGAGCAGTTCTTC.

The chain carries TRBV29-1 and TRBJ2-3; D is ambiguous. This CDR3 contains 11 residues. With 4 bases removed from V and 4 bases from J, the gap between germline ends came to 6 bases. The germline V gene encodes CDR1 SQVTM and CDR2 ANQGSEA. This chain's CDR3 is CSVGYADTQYF. The CDR3 DNA sequence: TGCAGCGTTGGATACGCAGATACGCAGTATTTT.

The chain couples TRBV5-1 to TRBJ2-7, with D possibly being TRBD2 (6 bases). Germline-derived CDR1 and CDR2 are SGHRS and YFSETQ. V lost 2 bases and J 7 bases, leaving 13 bases between the germline ends. The CDR3 runs to 13 residues. CDR3 DNA sequence: TGCGCCAGCAGCTTTTCCGGGACTGAAGAGCAGTACGTC. Translation gives CASSFSGTEEQYV.

Written as DNA, the CDR3 is TGTGCCAGCAGTTTAGGGCAGTTTAAGGGCAATCAGCCCCAGCATTTT. Its translation: CASSLGQFKGNQPQHF. The chain links TRBV28 to TRBJ1-5, with unresolved D. The V end lost 2 bases, the J end lost 2 bases, and 13 bases lay between the germline ends. The germline gives CDR1 MDHEN, CDR2 SYDVKM. CDR3 length: 16 residues.

The chain carries TRBV5-6 and TRBJ2-3; 8 bases fit TRBD2. The CDR3 runs 14 residues. The germline V gene encodes CDR1 SGHDT and CDR2 YYEEEE. J lost 5 bases, V lost 5 bases, and 7 bases had no gene match. This CDR3 reads CASRLRAGEDTQYF. The CDR3 region has the DNA TGTGCCAGCAGGCTGAGAGCGGGGGAAGATACGCAGTATTTT.

This sequence joins TRBV18 and TRBJ1-2; 7 bases line up with TRBD1. The CDR3 totals 14 residues. V shed 2 bases, J shed 6 bases, and the junction held 6 bases outside the gene matches. CDR1 and CDR2 (germline): KGHSH, LQKENI. The CDR3 nucleotides read TGTGCCAGCTCACCAACCGACAGGGTGGATGGCTACACCTTC. Translation: CASSPTDRVDGYTF.

This clone was seen a single time. V usage is TRBV7-6 and J usage is TRBJ2-5, with D possibly TRBD2 on 6 matching bases. Trimming removed 5 bases from V and 5 bases from J, with 12 bases in between. CDR3 size: 13 residues. Germline-derived CDR1 and CDR2 are SGHVS and FNYEAQ. The CDR3: CASSKSGRETQYF. For the CDR3, the DNA is TGTGCCAGCAGCAAAAGCGGGCGCGAGACCCAGTACTTC.

This chain uses TRBV5-4 with TRBJ2-2; D is possibly TRBD2 (6 bases). The CDR3 loop spans 18 amino acids. V was pared by 2 bases and J by 3 bases, with 20 bases between. Germline V gives CDR1 SGHNT, CDR2 YYREEE (reference sequence). The CDR3 nucleotides are TGTGCCAGCAGCTTCGGGCCCGAGACTAGGTCGGACACCGGGGAGCTGTTTTTT. This codes for CASSFGPETRSDTGELFF. Filled out from reference TRBV5-4 and TRBJ2-2, the complete variable domain reads ETGVTQSPTHLIKTRGQQVTLRCSSQSGHNTVSWYQQALGQGPQFIFQYYREEENGRGNFPPRFSGLQFPNYSSELNVNALELDDSALYLCASSFGPETRSDTGELFFGEGSRLTVL.

V is TRBV6-5 and J is TRBJ1-5; weak D call: TRBD1 (5 bases). This CDR3 contains 14 residues. Germline lookup yields CDR1 MNHEY and CDR2 SVGAGI. V was trimmed by 5 bases and J by 4 bases, leaving 12 bases between them. The DNA of the CDR3 is TGTGCCAGCAGTCGCGGGACGGCGAATCAGCCCCAGCATTTT. This gives the protein CASSRGTANQPQHF.

This sequence joins TRBV7-9 and TRBJ1-1; 7 nucleotides agree with TRBD1. V was clipped by 7 bases and J by 5 bases; unmatched bases: 16. The length of the CDR3 is 16 residues. Germline CDR1 is SEHNR and CDR2 is FQNEAQ (reference sequence). For the CDR3, the DNA is TGTGCCAGCACCCAGGGGGGGGCCCCATCGGTAACTGAAGCTTTCTTT. This codes for CASTQGGAPSVTEAFF.

The V gene is TRBV5-1, the J gene TRBJ1-1; TRBD1 aligns across 9 bases. The CDR3 is 14 amino acids. With 4 bases clipped from V and 4 bases from J, the junction kept 5 bases outside the gene matches. The germline CDR1 and CDR2 sequences are SGHRS and YFSETQ. In nucleotides, the CDR3 is TGCGCCAGCAGCCAGGGACAGGGCGGCACTGAAGCTTTCTTT. Amino acids: CASSQGQGGTEAFF.

V gene TRBV5-1 combines with J gene TRBJ1-2, with D maybe TRBD1 (5 bases). Trimming took 4 bases from V and 6 from J, leaving 19 bases between them. This CDR3 region has 15 residues. Per the germline V gene, CDR1 is SGHRS and CDR2 is YFSETQ. The CDR3: CASSRTRGNRNGYTF. The CDR3 region has the DNA TGCGCCAGCAGCCGCACACGGGGGAACCGTAATGGCTACACCTTC.

This clone was seen a single time. The rearrangement uses TRBV5-8 and TRBJ1-4; D remains ambiguous. The germline CDR1 and CDR2 sequences are SGHTS and YDEGEE. This CDR3 contains 17 residues. The V end was cut by 0 bases, the J end by 8 bases, with 20 bases between. CDR3 nucleotide sequence: TGTGCCAGCAGCTTGGTAGTTAGCGCGGGAACATCGGAAAAACTGTTTTTT. Translating gives CASSLVVSAGTSEKLFF.

This chain uses TRBV7-9 with TRBJ1-5; D is perhaps TRBD1 (6 bases). Germline values: CDR1 SEHNR, CDR2 FQNEAQ (reference sequence). This CDR3 comprises 15 residues. V lost 4 bases and J 7 bases, leaving 17 bases between the germline ends. CDR3 sequence (DNA): TGTGCCAGCAGCTCCGCGGGGGCAGCGGTCCAGCCCCAGCATTTT. Its protein is CASSSAGAAVQPQHF.